These T cell receptor beta chains were read from a single sample in a study of CD8+ T cells in alopecia areata. Sequencing was performed with immunoSEQ multiplex PCR; in TCRdb, only in-frame clones are kept and a portion is missing. The table has over 200,000 clones, around 65% seen once. Material: CD4+ T cells sorted from blood, obtained at week 4, from a patient treated with tofacitinib. Receptor source: a human donor with alopecia areata. Each CDR3 is given with its conserved first and last residue. D genes are given only for firm matches. Some rows have no size entry. The others give once, few or many, or a class for an expanded clone.

TGTGCCAGCAGCTCACTAGCGGCTCAAGAGACCCAGTACTTC,CASSSLAAQETQYF,TRBD2,few,TRBV11-2,TRBJ2-5
TGCGCCAGCAGCTTGGTCCCGATTAGCACAGATACGCAGTATTTT,CASSLVPISTDTQYF,.,.,TRBV5-1,TRBJ2-3
TGTGCCAGCAGCTTAGTCGAGACCCAGTACTTC,CASSLVETQYF,.,few,TRBV11-3,TRBJ2-5
TGTGCCAGCAGCTCCTCACGCGGCACTGAAGCTTTCTTT,CASSSSRGTEAFF,.,.,TRBV9,TRBJ1-1
TGTGCCAGCAGCCCTAGGGGCCCAGATACGCAGTATTTT,CASSPRGPDTQYF,.,.,TRBV7-2,TRBJ2-3
TGTGCCTGGAGTGTAAGTGGGATGGGAGATACGCAGTATTTT,CAWSVSGMGDTQYF,.,.,TRBV30,TRBJ2-3
TGTGCCAGCAGCGTATCGACAGGGAAAAACTATGGCTACACCTTC,CASSVSTGKNYGYTF,TRBD1,.,TRBV9,TRBJ1-2
TGCGCCAGCAGCCCGACAGGGCTATGGAATCAGCCCCAGCATTTT,CASSPTGLWNQPQHF,TRBD1,.,TRBV5-1,TRBJ1-5
TGTGCCAGCAGCACCACAGGGGGCCCCAGTGAAAAACTGTTTTTT,CASSTTGGPSEKLFF,TRBD1,.,TRBV5-4,TRBJ1-4
TGTGCCAGCAGCTTAGCGTGGACGGCCACTGAAGCTTTCTTT,CASSLAWTATEAFF,.,.,TRBV7-2,TRBJ1-1
TGTGCCATCAGTGGACAGGACAAAAACATTCAGTACTTC,CAISGQDKNIQYF,.,.,TRBV10-3,TRBJ2-4
TGTGCCAGCAGCCCCGAACCAGGGACTAGCGGGGGCTCCTACAATGAGCAGTTCTTC,CASSPEPGTSGGSYNEQFF,TRBD2,.,TRBV4-2,TRBJ2-1
TGTGCCAGCAGCTTCGGGATATTAGAGACCCAGTACTTC,CASSFGILETQYF,.,.,TRBV11-2,TRBJ2-5
TGTGCCAGCAGCACGACGGGGGCTCAGCCCCAGCATTTT,CASSTTGAQPQHF,.,.,TRBV7-2,TRBJ1-5
TGTGCCAGCAGTTACTCACAGGGAGATACGCAGTATTTT,CASSYSQGDTQYF,.,.,TRBV6-5,TRBJ2-3
TGTGCCAGTAAGGGACAGGGTCACACTGAAGCTTTCTTT,CASKGQGHTEAFF,TRBD1,.,TRBV19,TRBJ1-1
TGTGCCAGCGGTAAACAGGGTCGGGAGACCCAGTACTTC,CASGKQGRETQYF,.,.,TRBV28,TRBJ2-5
TGTGCCAGCAGCCAGGCCAGGGGTTGGGGAGCTTTCTTT,CASSQARGWGAFF,.,.,TRBV4-2,TRBJ1-1
TGTGCCAGACCCACCCGAGATACGCAGTATTTT,CARPTRDTQYF,.,.,TRBV7-2,TRBJ2-3
TGTGCCAGCAGCCTACAAGAGACCCAGTACTTC,CASSLQETQYF,.,.,TRBV5-6,TRBJ2-5
TGTGCCAGCAGCTTTGGACAGGGCTCAGCTTTCTTT,CASSFGQGSAFF,TRBD1,once,TRBV7-9,TRBJ1-1
TGCAGCGTTGGGGGCCGGGGGGGCGCAGATACGCAGTATTTT,CSVGGRGGADTQYF,TRBD2,.,TRBV29-1,TRBJ2-3
TGCGCCAGCAGCCAAGAGTACAGGAACACCGGGGAGCTGTTTTTT,CASSQEYRNTGELFF,.,few,TRBV4-3,TRBJ2-2
TGCAGTGCTAGTGGGACAGGGGCTTTCTTT,CSASGTGAFF,TRBD1,.,TRBV20-1,TRBJ1-1
TGTGCCTGGAAACAGGGCAGAACTGAAGCTTTCTTT,CAWKQGRTEAFF,.,.,TRBV30,TRBJ1-1
TGTGCCAGCAGATCTTCGGGGGGTGGTGAGCAGTTCTTC,CASRSSGGGEQFF,TRBD2,few,TRBV14,TRBJ2-1
TGTGCCATCACTAACACGGGCTATGGCTACACCTTC,CAITNTGYGYTF,.,.,TRBV10-3,TRBJ1-2
TGCGCCAGCAGTGAGTCTGTCTCCTGCTCCTACAATGAGCAGTTCTTC,CASSESVSCSYNEQFF,.,.,TRBV10-1,TRBJ2-1
TGCAGCGTTGGGGACAGGGTCAATCAGCCCCAGCATTTT,CSVGDRVNQPQHF,TRBD1,.,TRBV29-1,TRBJ1-5
TGTGCCAGCAGCTTATATGGGGAGAATCAGCCCCAGCATTTT,CASSLYGENQPQHF,.,.,TRBV7-2,TRBJ1-5
TGTGCCAGCAGCTTCGGGCAGGGGACAGATACGCAGTATTTT,CASSFGQGTDTQYF,.,once,TRBV5-5,TRBJ2-3
TGTGCCAGCAGTGAGGGGGGGAACGTCCTGACTTTC,CASSEGGNVLTF,TRBD2,few,TRBV2,TRBJ2-6
TGCGCCAGCAGCTTGGTGGCTGAATACGAGCAGTACTTC,CASSLVAEYEQYF,.,.,TRBV5-1,TRBJ2-7
TGCAGCGTTGAAGACCCCGGGGCTCGGGATACGCAGTATTTT,CSVEDPGARDTQYF,.,few,TRBV29-1,TRBJ2-3
TGCGCCAGCAGCCTTGGACTGGTGGGGACCGGGGAGCTGTTTTTT,CASSLGLVGTGELFF,.,.,TRBV4-1,TRBJ2-2
TGTGCCATCAGTGAGTCTAGAAAAGGTACCCACTACGAGCAGTACTTC,CAISESRKGTHYEQYF,.,.,TRBV10-3,TRBJ2-7
TGTGCCAGCAGCTTAAGGTACACTGAAGCTTTCTTT,CASSLRYTEAFF,.,.,TRBV7-9,TRBJ1-1
TGTGCCAGCAGCTTGGGTCGGACGTGGCCGGGCACTGAAGCTTTCTTT,CASSLGRTWPGTEAFF,.,.,TRBV5-6,TRBJ1-1
TGTGCCTTCAGGCGAGGCGGGGCTCTCTCTGGGGCCAACGTCCTGACTTTC,CAFRRGGALSGANVLTF,.,.,TRBV2,TRBJ2-6
TGTGCCAGCAGTCTACTAAGGACTGAAGCTTTCTTT,CASSLLRTEAFF,.,.,TRBV28,TRBJ1-1
TGCAGCTATCGGGGTATTCTTGGGACAGGCTTGTTCTTC,CSYRGILGTGLFF,TRBD1,.,TRBV29-1,TRBJ2-1
TGTGCCAGCAGCCAAGAACAGGGGTCTCAGCCCCAGCATTTT,CASSQEQGSQPQHF,TRBD1,.,TRBV4-2,TRBJ1-5
TGTGCCAGCAGCCAAGATAGGCGGGTGGGATCAGATACGCAGTATTTT,CASSQDRRVGSDTQYF,.,.,TRBV4-2,TRBJ2-3
TGTGCCAGTAGATTAAACCAGGGAATTCAGCCCCAGCATTTT,CASRLNQGIQPQHF,.,.,TRBV19,TRBJ1-5
TGCGCCAGCAGCTGGATAGCGGGCGGTACAGATACGCAGTATTTT,CASSWIAGGTDTQYF,TRBD2,.,TRBV5-1,TRBJ2-3
TGTGCCAGCAGCCCCAGCTCCTACAATGAGCAGTTCTTC,CASSPSSYNEQFF,.,.,TRBV7-9,TRBJ2-1
TGTGCCAGCAGTTTACAGGGAAAAGAGACCCAGTACTTC,CASSLQGKETQYF,.,few,TRBV6-6,TRBJ2-5
TGCGCCAGCAGGGCCAGCGCTAACTATGGCTACACCTTC,CASRASANYGYTF,.,.,TRBV10-2,TRBJ1-2
TGTGCCAGCAGCTTAGGAGGGGGCACGGTGACTGAAGCTTTCTTT,CASSLGGGTVTEAFF,TRBD1,.,TRBV7-3,TRBJ1-1
TGCAGCGCTAGACAGGGGGCTGGCCATGGCTACACCTTC,CSARQGAGHGYTF,TRBD1,.,TRBV29-1,TRBJ1-2
TGTGCCAGCAGCTTAGCTGGTCAAGATACGCAGTATTTT,CASSLAGQDTQYF,.,few,TRBV7-9,TRBJ2-3
TGTGCTCCAAAGGGAACTAGCCCCACAGATACGCAGTATTTT,CAPKGTSPTDTQYF,.,.,TRBV2,TRBJ2-3
TGTGCCAGTAGTATTTCGGCTAGCGGGGGACCTAAAGAGACCCAGTACTTC,CASSISASGGPKETQYF,TRBD2,.,TRBV19,TRBJ2-5
TGTGCCAGCAGCTTACAAGCGGGGGGATCCACCGGGGAGCTGTTTTTT,CASSLQAGGSTGELFF,TRBD2,.,TRBV7-9,TRBJ2-2
TGTGCCACCAGCAGAGATCGGGAGGCCAAAAACATTCAGTACTTC,CATSRDREAKNIQYF,.,.,TRBV15,TRBJ2-4